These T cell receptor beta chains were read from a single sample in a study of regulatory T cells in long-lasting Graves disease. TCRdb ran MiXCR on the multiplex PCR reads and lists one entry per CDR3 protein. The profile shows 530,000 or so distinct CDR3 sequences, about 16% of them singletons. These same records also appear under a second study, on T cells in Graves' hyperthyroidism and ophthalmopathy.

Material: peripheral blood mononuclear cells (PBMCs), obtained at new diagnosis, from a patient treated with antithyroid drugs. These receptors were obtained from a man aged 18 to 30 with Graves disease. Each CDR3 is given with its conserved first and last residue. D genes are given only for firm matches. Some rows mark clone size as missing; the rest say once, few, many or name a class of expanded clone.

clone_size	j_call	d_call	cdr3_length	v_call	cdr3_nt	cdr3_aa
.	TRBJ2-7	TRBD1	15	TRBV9	TGTGCCAGCAGCGTAGCGGGACAGGGGGCCTACGAGCAGTACTTC	CASSVAGQGAYEQYF
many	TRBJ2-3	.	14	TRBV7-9	TGTGCCAGCAGCTTACAAGCAGGCACAGATACGCAGTATTTT	CASSLQAGTDTQYF
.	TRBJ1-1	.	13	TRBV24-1	TGTGCCACCAGTGATGGGGGGGAGACTGAAGCTTTCTTT	CATSDGGETEAFF
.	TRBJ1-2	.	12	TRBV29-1	TGCAGCGTTGAACGGGGCCAGAATGGCTGCACCTTC	CSVERGQNGCTF
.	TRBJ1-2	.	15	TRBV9	TGTGCCAGCAGCGTAGTGTCTTCAGGGACGGGAGGCTACACCTTC	CASSVVSSGTGGYTF
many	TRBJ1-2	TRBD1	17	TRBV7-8	TGTGCCAGCAGCTCTGGACAGGGGGCGTTCTCCGGCTATGGCTACACCTTC	CASSSGQGAFSGYGYTF
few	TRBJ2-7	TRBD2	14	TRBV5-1	TGCGCCAGCAGCGGGGAAGGACTAGTTGGCGAGCAGTACTTC	CASSGEGLVGEQYF
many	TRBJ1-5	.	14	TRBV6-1	TGTGCCAGCAGTGTAGGACAAAGCAATCAGCCCCAGCATTTT	CASSVGQSNQPQHF
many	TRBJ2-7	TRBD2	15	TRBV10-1	TGCGCCAGCAGTGAAAGCCGAGCGGGAGGAACCGAGCAGTACTTC	CASSESRAGGTEQYF
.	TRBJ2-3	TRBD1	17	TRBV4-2	TGTGCCAGCAGCCAAGAGCGGGGACAGGGCCTCACAGATACGCAGTATTTT	CASSQERGQGLTDTQYF
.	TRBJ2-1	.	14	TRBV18	TGTGCCAGCTCAACTTTAGACACAAACAATGAGCAGTTCTTC	CASSTLDTNNEQFF
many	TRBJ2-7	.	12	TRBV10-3	TGTGCCATCAGGGACACGGCCTACGAGCAGTACTTC	CAIRDTAYEQYF
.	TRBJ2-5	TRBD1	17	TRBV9	TGTGCCAGCAGCGCCCAAGCTCACAGGGGATCGGGAGAGACCCAGTACTTC	CASSAQAHRGSGETQYF
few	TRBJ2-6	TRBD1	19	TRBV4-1	TGCGCCAGCAGCCAACCGAGGGGACAGGGGGCGATTGGGGCCAACGTCCTGACTTTC	CASSQPRGQGAIGANVLTF
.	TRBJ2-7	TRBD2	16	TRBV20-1	TGCAGTGCTAGAGGTTCCGGGAGGGCGGCATCCTACGAGCAGTACTTC	CSARGSGRAASYEQYF
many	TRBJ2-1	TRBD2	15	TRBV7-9	TGTGCCAGCAGCCTCGAGGCGGGAGCATACAATGAGCAGTTCTTC	CASSLEAGAYNEQFF
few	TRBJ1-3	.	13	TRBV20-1	TGCAGTGCTAGTTTCGGCACTGGAAACACCATATATTTT	CSASFGTGNTIYF
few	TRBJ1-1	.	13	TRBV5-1	TGCGCCAGCAGGCCGGGCGGTAGGACTGAAGCTTTCTTT	CASRPGGRTEAFF
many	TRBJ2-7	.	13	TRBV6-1	TGTGCTAGCAACGCAGGGGACCCACGCGCCATATACTTC	CASNAGDPRAIYF
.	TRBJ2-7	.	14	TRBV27	TGTGCCAGCAGTTTATCGAGTCCAGCCTACGAGCAGTACTTC	CASSLSSPAYEQYF
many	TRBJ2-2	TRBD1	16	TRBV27	TGTGCCAGCAGTTTACTAGGGGGCCTTAACACCGGGGAGCTGTTTTTT	CASSLLGGLNTGELFF
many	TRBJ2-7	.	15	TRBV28	TGTGCCACGCGGCCAGGGGAAGGGGATTCCTACGAGCAGTACTTC	CATRPGEGDSYEQYF
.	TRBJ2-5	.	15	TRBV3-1	TGTGCCAGCAGCCCCTATTTAAGTACCCAAGAGACCCAGTACTTC	CASSPYLSTQETQYF
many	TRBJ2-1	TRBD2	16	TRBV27	TGTGCCAGCAGTTTCTTAGCGGGAGGGCCCCACAATGAGCAGTTCTTC	CASSFLAGGPHNEQFF
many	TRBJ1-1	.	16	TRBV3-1	TGTGCCAGCAGCCAAGATTTATGGGTTATGAACACTGAAGCTTTCTTT	CASSQDLWVMNTEAFF
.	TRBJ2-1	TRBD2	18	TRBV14	TGTGCCAGCAGCCAAGATTCTAGCGGGAGGGGGGTTTACAATGAGCAGTTCTTC	CASSQDSSGRGVYNEQFF
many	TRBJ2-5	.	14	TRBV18	TGTGCCAGCTCACCACCCAATTCACGGGAGACCCAGTACTTC	CASSPPNSRETQYF
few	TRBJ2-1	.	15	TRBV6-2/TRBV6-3	TGTGCCAGCGGAAGTAGCCCCAGCTCCTACAATGAGCAGTTCTTC	CASGSSPSSYNEQFF